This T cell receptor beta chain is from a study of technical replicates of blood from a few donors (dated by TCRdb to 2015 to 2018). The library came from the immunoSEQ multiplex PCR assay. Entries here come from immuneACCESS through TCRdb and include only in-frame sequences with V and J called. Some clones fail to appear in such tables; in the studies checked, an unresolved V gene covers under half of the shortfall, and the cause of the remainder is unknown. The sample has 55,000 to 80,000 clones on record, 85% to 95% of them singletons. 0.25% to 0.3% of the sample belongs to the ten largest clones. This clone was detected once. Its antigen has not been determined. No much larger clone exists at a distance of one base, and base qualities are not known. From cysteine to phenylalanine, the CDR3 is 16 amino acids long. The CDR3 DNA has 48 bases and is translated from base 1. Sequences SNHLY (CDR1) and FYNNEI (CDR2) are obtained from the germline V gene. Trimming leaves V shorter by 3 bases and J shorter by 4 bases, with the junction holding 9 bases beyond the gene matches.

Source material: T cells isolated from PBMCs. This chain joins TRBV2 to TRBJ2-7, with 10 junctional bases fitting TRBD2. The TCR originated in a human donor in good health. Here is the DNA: TGTGCCAGCAGTGAGGGTCTAGCGGGAGTGTGGTACGAGCAGTACTTC. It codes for CASSEGLAGVWYEQYF.